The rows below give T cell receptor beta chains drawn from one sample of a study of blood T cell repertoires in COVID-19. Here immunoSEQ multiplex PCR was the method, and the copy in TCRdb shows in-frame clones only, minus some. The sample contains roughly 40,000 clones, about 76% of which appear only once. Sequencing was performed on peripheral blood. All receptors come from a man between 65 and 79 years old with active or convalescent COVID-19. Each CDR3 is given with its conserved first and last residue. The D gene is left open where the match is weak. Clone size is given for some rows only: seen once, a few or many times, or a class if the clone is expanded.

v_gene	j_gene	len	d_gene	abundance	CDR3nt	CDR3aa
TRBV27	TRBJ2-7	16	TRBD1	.	TGTGCCAGCAGTCCCACGGGACAGGGCGACTCCTACGAGCAGTACTTC	CASSPTGQGDSYEQYF
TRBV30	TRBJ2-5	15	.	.	TGTGCCTGGAACCTAAAAGGACAGCCTAAAGAGACCCAGTACTTC	CAWNLKGQPKETQYF
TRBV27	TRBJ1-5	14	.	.	TGTGCCAGCAGACAGGGTTTTAGCAATCAGCCCCAGCATTTT	CASRQGFSNQPQHF
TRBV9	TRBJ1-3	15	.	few	TGTGCCAGCAGCCTCGCGGGGGTTTCAGGAAACACCATATATTTT	CASSLAGVSGNTIYF
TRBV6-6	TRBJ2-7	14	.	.	TGTGCCAGCAGGTATCAGGGGCAGGCAGGTGAGCAGTACTTC	CASRYQGQAGEQYF
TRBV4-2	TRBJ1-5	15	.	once	TGTGCCAGCAGCCAGACCCGGGACACCCATCAGCCCCAGCATTTT	CASSQTRDTHQPQHF
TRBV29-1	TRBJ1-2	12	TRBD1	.	TGCAGCGCTACTGCGACAGGGGGTGGCTACACCTTC	CSATATGGGYTF
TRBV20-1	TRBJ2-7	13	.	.	TGCAGTGCTAGTTTGTCCAGGGCTTACGAGCAGTACTTC	CSASLSRAYEQYF
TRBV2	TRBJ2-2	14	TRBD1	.	TGTGCCAGCAGGACAGGGAGCGCGGCCGGGGAGCTGTTTTTT	CASRTGSAAGELFF
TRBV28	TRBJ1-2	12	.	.	TGTGCCAGCAGTTGGCCCCCGTCGGGCTACACCTTC	CASSWPPSGYTF
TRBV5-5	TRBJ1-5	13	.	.	TGTGCCAGCAGCTTGACCAGTGATCAGCCCCAGCATTTT	CASSLTSDQPQHF
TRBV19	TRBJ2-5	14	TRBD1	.	TGTGCCAGTAGTAGGACAGGGGACCAAGAGACCCAGTACTTC	CASSRTGDQETQYF
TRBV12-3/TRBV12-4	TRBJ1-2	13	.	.	TGTGCCAGCAGGAGTCAGGGTTGGGGTGGCTACACCTTC	CASRSQGWGGYTF
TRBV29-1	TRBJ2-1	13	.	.	TGCAGCGTTGAAGTGGGGGGGGGCCGGAAGCAGTTCTTC	CSVEVGGGRKQFF
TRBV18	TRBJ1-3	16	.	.	TGTGCCAGCTCACCACTAACGCGGAGCTCTGGAAACACCATATATTTT	CASSPLTRSSGNTIYF
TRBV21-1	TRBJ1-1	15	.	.	TGTGCCAGCAGCCTATTGGGGGGGACTAGCACTGAAGCTTTCTTT	CASSLLGGTSTEAFF
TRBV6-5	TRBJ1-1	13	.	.	TGTGCCAGCAGTCCCGACAGATACACTGAAGCTTTCTTT	CASSPDRYTEAFF
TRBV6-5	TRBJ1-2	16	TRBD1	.	TGTGCCAGCAGTTACTCGACAGGGGGCTTGGGCTATGGCTACACCTTC	CASSYSTGGLGYGYTF
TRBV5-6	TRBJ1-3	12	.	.	TGTGCCAGCAGCTTAGCGGCAAACACCATATATTTT	CASSLAANTIYF
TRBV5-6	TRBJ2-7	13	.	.	TGTGCCAGCAGCTTGGCGGGGGAACACGAGCAGTACTTC	CASSLAGEHEQYF
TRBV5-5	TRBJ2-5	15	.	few	TGTGCCAGCAGCTTGGATACAGGGCTTGAAGAGACCCAGTACTTC	CASSLDTGLEETQYF
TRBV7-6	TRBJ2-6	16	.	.	TGTGCCAGCAGCTTAGAAGGAGGGGCGGGGGCCAACGTCCTGACTTTC	CASSLEGGAGANVLTF
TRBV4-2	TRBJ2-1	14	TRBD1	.	TGTGCCAGCAGCCAGGACAGGGGCTTTCTTGAGCAGTTCTTC	CASSQDRGFLEQFF
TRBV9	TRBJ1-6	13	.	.	TGTGCCAGCTCTGCGGATCCTAATTCACCCCTCCACTTT	CASSADPNSPLHF
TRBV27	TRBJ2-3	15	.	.	TGTGCCAGCAGTTTTACGCTAAACCCGGGAGATACGCAGTATTTT	CASSFTLNPGDTQYF
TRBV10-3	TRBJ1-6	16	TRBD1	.	TGTGCCATCAGTGACTCAGGGGGGAAGGGTAATTCACCCCTCCACTTT	CAISDSGGKGNSPLHF
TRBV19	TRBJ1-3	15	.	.	TGTGCCAGTAGTACCCGAGCCGCTCCTGGAAACACCATATATTTT	CASSTRAAPGNTIYF
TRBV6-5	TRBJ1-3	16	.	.	TGTGCCAGCAGTTACTCAAGGGGCTCGTGGGGAAACACCATATATTTT	CASSYSRGSWGNTIYF
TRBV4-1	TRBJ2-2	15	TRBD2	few	TGCGCCAGCAGCCAAGCTCAGCGGGGCACCGGGGAGCTGTTTTTT	CASSQAQRGTGELFF
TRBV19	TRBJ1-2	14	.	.	TGTGCCAGTAGTAAGTGGGGAGGTAACTATGGCTACACCTTC	CASSKWGGNYGYTF
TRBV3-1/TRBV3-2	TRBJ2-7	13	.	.	TGTGCCAGTAGACGAAGCGAAGCACGCGAGCAGTACTTC	CASRRSEAREQYF
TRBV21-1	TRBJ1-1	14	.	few	TGTGCCAGCAGCGACCGACAGCGGAACACTGAAGCTTTCTTT	CASSDRQRNTEAFF
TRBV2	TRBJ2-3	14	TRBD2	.	TGTGCCAGCAGGTTAGCGGGGGGCACAGATACGCAGTATTTT	CASRLAGGTDTQYF
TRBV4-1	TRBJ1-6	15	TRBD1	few	TGCGCCAGCAGCCAGACGAGACAGGGAAATTCACCCCTCCACTTT	CASSQTRQGNSPLHF
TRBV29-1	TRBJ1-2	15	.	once	TGCAGCGGCTATTCGGGGTCCTTAGCTAACTATGGCTACACCTTC	CSGYSGSLANYGYTF
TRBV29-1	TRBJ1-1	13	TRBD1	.	TGCAGCGTTGGGGGGACAGCGAACACTGAAGCTTTCTTT	CSVGGTANTEAFF
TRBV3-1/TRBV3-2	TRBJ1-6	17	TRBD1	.	TGTGCCAGCAGCCAAGGGGGACAGCGGGTCGGTAATTCACCCCTCCACTTT	CASSQGGQRVGNSPLHF
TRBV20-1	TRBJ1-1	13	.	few	TGCAGTGCTAGTGGGCAGGCGAACACTGAAGCTTTCTTT	CSASGQANTEAFF
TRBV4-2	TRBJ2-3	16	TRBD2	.	TGTGCCAGCAGCCAGTCCTTTAGCGGGGGGGCAGATACGCAGTATTTT	CASSQSFSGGADTQYF
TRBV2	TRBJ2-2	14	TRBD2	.	TGTGCCAGCAGTGATTGGACTAGCGGTGGGGAGCTGTTTTTT	CASSDWTSGGELFF
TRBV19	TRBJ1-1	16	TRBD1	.	TGTGCCAGTAGTAGCCCGGGGGGACAGGCAAACACTGAAGCTTTCTTT	CASSSPGGQANTEAFF
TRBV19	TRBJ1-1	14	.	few	TGTGCCAGTAGTCCCTCTAGGGGAAGGACTGAAGCTTTCTTT	CASSPSRGRTEAFF
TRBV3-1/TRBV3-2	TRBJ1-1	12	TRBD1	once	TGTGCCAGCAGCCGCGGACAGGGTGAAGCTTTCTTT	CASSRGQGEAFF
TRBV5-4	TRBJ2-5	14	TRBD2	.	TGTGCCAGCAGCTGGCTAGGCGGGGGGGAGACCCAGTACTTC	CASSWLGGGETQYF
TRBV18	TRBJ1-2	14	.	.	TGTGCCAGCTCGCAGGGGAACCTTAACTATGGCTACACCTTC	CASSQGNLNYGYTF
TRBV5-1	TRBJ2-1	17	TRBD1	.	TGCGCCAGCAGCTCGGGACAGGGCACTTACGCCTACAATGAGCAGTTCTTC	CASSSGQGTYAYNEQFF
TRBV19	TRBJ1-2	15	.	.	TGTGCCAGTAAGCAGGGCCAAGCAGCTAACTATGGCTACACCTTC	CASKQGQAANYGYTF
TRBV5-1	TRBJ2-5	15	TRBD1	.	TGCGCCAGCAGCTCCGGACAGGGGTGGCAAGAGACCCAGTACTTC	CASSSGQGWQETQYF